This TCR beta chain was identified in a study of T cells in Graves' hyperthyroidism and ophthalmopathy. Study-level information: At initial diagnosis, before any treatment had begun, peripheral blood was obtained.

Germline CDR1 and CDR2: MNHNS and SASEGT. Trimming shortened V by 2 bases and J by 2 bases, and 13 bases separated the two germline ends. The CDR3 consists of 17 residues. The investigators amplified TCR beta CDR3 regions from RNA transcripts. HTBI primers were used for first-round RT-PCR of the TCR CDR3. TCRdb ran MiXCR on the multiplex PCR reads and lists one entry per CDR3 protein. The sample lists approximately 510,000 distinct CDR3 sequences, about a fifth occurring once. This clonotype occurred a few times. No antigen is known for it. Study-level points and caveats: Most thyroid clonotypes that were expanded above 0.001 also turned up in blood. A median about 6 months before onset, the model predicted ophthalmopathy.

The receptor's source is a man younger than 35 with Graves' hyperthyroidism. Sequenced input: blood. This chain links TRBV6-1 with TRBJ2-6; D call uncertain. For the CDR3, the DNA is TGTGCCAGCAGTGAACGTTTCCCCAGACCTGGGGCCAACGTCCTGACTTTC. Translating gives CASSERFPRPGANVLTF.